Ten or more counts support the clone carrying this T cell receptor beta chain. The sample comes from a study of regulatory T cells in long-lasting Graves disease. To make TCR beta libraries, researchers used iRepertoire HTBI primers and Arm-PCR of CDR3 regions. TCRdb ran MiXCR on the multiplex PCR reads and lists one entry per CDR3 protein. The repertoire holds about 210,000 distinct CDR3 sequences, with roughly 20% as singletons. This CDR3 has 16 residues. Trimming removed 6 bases at V and 4 bases at J, with 21 bases between. The time point was: newly diagnosed GD, antithyroid drugs for less than 3 months. With RNA extracted from PBMCs as input, the TCR library was made. This sample was also put to use in a study of T cells in Graves' hyperthyroidism and ophthalmopathy. That source notes: Stable Graves' hyperthyroidism meant no ophthalmopathy progression within 18 months. Using the HTBI primer set, a first-round RT-PCR was run on the TCR CDR3. Appearing also in blood were most of the thyroid clonotypes expanded above 0.001.

Material: peripheral blood mononuclear cells (PBMCs), obtained at new diagnosis, from a patient treated with antithyroid drugs. The sequence was collected from a woman between 25 and 40 years old with Graves disease. The rearrangement links TRBV12-3 or TRBV12-4 to TRBJ2-5; TRBD2 might be the D (6 bases). DNA of the CDR3: TGTGCCAGCAGCTTGATAAATCCCTTGGGGGGAGAGACCCAGTACTTC. Amino acid sequence: CASSLINPLGGETQYF.